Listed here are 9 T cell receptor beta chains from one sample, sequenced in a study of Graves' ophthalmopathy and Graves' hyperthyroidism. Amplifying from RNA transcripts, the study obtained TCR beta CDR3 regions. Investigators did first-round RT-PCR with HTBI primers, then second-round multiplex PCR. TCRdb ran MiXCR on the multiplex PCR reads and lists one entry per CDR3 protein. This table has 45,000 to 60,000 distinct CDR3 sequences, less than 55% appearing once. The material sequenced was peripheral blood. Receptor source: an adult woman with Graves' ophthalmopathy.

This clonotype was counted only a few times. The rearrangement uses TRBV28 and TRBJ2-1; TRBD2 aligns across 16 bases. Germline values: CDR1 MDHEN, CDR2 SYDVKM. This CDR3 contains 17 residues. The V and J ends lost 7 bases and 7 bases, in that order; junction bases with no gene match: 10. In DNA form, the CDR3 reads TGTGCCAGCATCCAAGCCGGGACTAGCGGGAGGGTAAATGAGCAGTTCTTC. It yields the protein CASIQAGTSGRVNEQFF.

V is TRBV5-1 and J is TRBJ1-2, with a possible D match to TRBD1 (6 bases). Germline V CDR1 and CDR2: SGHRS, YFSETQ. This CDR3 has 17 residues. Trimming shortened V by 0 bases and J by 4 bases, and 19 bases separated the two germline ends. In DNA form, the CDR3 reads TGCGCCAGCAGCTTGGCCCGGCTGGGGACAATTTTCTATGGCTACACCTTC. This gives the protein CASSLARLGTIFYGYTF.

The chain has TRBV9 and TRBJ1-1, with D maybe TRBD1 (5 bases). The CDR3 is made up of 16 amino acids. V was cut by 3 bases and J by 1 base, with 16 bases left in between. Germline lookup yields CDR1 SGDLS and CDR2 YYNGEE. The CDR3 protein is CASSAVVGRSNTEAFF. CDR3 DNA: TGTGCCAGCAGCGCAGTAGTGGGACGCTCGAACACTGAAGCTTTCTTT.

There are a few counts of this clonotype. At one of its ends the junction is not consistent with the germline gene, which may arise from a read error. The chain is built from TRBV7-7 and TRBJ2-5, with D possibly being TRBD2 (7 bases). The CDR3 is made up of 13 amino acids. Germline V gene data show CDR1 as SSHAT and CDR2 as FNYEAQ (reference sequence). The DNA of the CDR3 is TGTGCTAGCAGCTTAGGGGGGGGTGAGACCCAGTACTTC. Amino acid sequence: CASSLGGGETQYF.

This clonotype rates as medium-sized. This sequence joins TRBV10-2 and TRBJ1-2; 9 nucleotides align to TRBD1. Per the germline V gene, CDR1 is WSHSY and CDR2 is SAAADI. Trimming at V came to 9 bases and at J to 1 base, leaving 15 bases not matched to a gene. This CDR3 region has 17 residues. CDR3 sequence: CASIGRTGEGLNYGYTF. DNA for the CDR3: TGCGCCAGTATCGGCCGGACAGGGGAAGGACTTAACTATGGCTACACCTTC.

The CDR3 reads CASRPNAARTLYEQYF. Written as DNA, the CDR3 is TGTGCCAGCAGACCCAACGCCGCCAGGACCCTCTACGAGCAGTACTTC. The rearrangement joins TRBV28 to TRBJ2-7, with D unclear. Between the trimmed V and J ends, which lost 6 bases and 3 bases, there was a span of 21 bases. This CDR3 contains 16 residues. CDR1 and CDR2 from the germline V gene are MDHEN and SYDVKM.

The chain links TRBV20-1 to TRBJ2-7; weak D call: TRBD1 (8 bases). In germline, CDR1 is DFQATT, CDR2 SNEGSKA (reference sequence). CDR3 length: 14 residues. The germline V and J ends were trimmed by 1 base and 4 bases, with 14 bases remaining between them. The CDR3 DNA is TGCAGTGCTAGAGGGGAGGGACAGGCTTACGAGCAGTACTTC. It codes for CSARGEGQAYEQYF.

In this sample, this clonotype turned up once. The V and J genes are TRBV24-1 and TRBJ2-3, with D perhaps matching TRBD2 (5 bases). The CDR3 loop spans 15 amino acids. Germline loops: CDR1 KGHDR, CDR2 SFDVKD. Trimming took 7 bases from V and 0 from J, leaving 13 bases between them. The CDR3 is CATSPEVESTDTQYF. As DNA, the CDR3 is TGTGCCACCAGCCCGGAGGTTGAAAGCACAGATACGCAGTATTTT.

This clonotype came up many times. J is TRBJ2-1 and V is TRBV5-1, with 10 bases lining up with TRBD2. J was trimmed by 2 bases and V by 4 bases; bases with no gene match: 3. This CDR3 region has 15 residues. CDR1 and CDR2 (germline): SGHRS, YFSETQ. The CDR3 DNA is TGCGCCAGCAGCCCCGGACTAGCGGCCTACAATGAGCAGTTCTTC. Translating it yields CASSPGLAAYNEQFF.